This T cell receptor beta chain was captured in a study of CD8 T cells in acute hepatitis C reinfection (dated by TCRdb to the early 2020s). Broadly, across the study: Both during acute infection and after viral clearance, the study profiled the TCRbeta repertoire of CD8+ T cells that were specific for the HCV NS3-1073 epitope. Follow-up samples were obtained from 7 to 9 spontaneous resolvers who had cleared HCV, at least 347 days after estimated infection. Paired acute and follow-up samples were contributed by four of the spontaneous resolvers. General findings and caveats noted by the study authors: Because bulk sequencing covered only the TCRbeta chain, the alphabeta pairing of the public clonotypes could not be determined. CDR3 sequences shared with other epitopes were rarely observed, and exact matching may have been limited by differing sequencing approaches. The NS3-1073 specific repertoires were highly diverse, and diversity did not differ significantly among acute resolver, follow-up resolver and acute chronic samples. Chronically infected subjects had no follow-up repertoires because NS3-1073 specific cells were too rare to sort. Regardless of outcome, over 10 public clonotypes were found, and one public clonotype used V04-02/J02-02.

The FACS-sorted cells had their genomic DNA extracted, and the commercial immunoSEQ service was used to sequence the TCRbeta chains. For the original study's pipeline: The repertoire data were analyzed using ImmunoSEQ Analyzer software v3.0 and R v3.5.1. Sequences containing stop codons or out-of-frame rearrangements were removed, so only productive rearrangements were analyzed. Simpson diversity, Shannon entropy, CDR3 length and nucleotide addition metrics were supplied by the sequencing provider. Clonotypes were grouped by frequency into dominant, sub-dominant, low or lowest abundance categories, and clonotypes below 0.1% were left out of most analyses. A CDR3 amino acid clonotype was called public when found in at least two subjects at a cumulative frequency of at least 0.5%. TCRdb stores this immuneACCESS table with in-frame sequences only. Part of the clones is absent; in the studies checked, under half of the shortfall reflects unresolved V genes, and no reason is known for the rest. That table gives V, J and clone size, and the DNA gave D and trimming. Here the sample has roughly 220 clones; about 79% occur a single time. Roughly a sixth of the sample is taken by the ten largest.

Only a few counts were recorded for this clone. It has no much larger one-base neighbor in the sample; base qualities were not kept. The sample's time point label, decoded: at least 347 days after estimated infection, following spontaneous clearance. The sequenced cells were not expanded in vitro beforehand; instead, HCV-specific TCR repertoires were characterized directly ex vivo. Enrolled in the Montreal Hepatitis C Cohort (HEPCO) in Canada, the donors were people who inject drugs, and these donors were followed every 3 months. A positive HCV RNA or antibody test that followed a negative test within the previous 24 weeks was the definition used for acute primary HCV infection. HCV-specific cells were stained using a PE-labeled tetramer loaded with the NS3 peptide spanning residues 1073-1081. Antibodies against CD3, CD8 and CD45RO were used for surface staining, and dead cells were excluded with an aqua fixable dye. Among the cohort members were seven or eight spontaneous resolvers, with spontaneous resolution defined as HCV RNA clearance within 24 weeks. Negative selection by means of the MACS CD8+ T cell Isolation Kit yielded CD8+ T cells from peripheral blood mononuclear cells recovered from cryopreservation by thawing. A BD FACSAria II cell sorter was used to sort the cells.

This material consisted of HCV NS3-1073 tetramer-sorted CD8+ T cells from PBMCs, taken at follow-up. What this sample's cell subset or site label stands for: FACS-sorted NS3-1073 tetramer+ CD8+ T cells. The source of this sequence is a woman aged 18-29 years who spontaneously cleared hepatitis C infection.

The CDR3 reads CASSYLGTGGSYEQYF. The nucleotide sequence reads TGTGCCAGCAGTTACTTAGGGACAGGGGGCTCCTACGAGCAGTACTTC. The rearranged chain carries TRBV6-5 and TRBJ2-7; TRBD1 lines up with 11 middle nucleotides. The CDR3 holds 16 amino acids from the cysteine to the phenylalanine. The read is trimmed to its CDR3 DNA, 48 bases read in frame from base 1. Trimmed from V: 1 base; trimmed from J: 0 bases; junction bases lacking a gene match: 2. CDR1 and CDR2, looked up from the germline V gene, are MNHEY and SVGAGI.